Listed below are T cell receptor beta chains from one sample, sequenced in a study of blood T cell repertoires in COVID-19. Here immunoSEQ multiplex PCR was the method, and the copy in TCRdb shows in-frame clones only, minus some. This sample carries more than 35,000 clones, more than 80% of them seen once, and the ten largest clones take under 9.5%. The sequenced material came from peripheral blood. Receptor source: a young man with active or convalescent COVID-19. CDR3s include the opening cysteine and the closing phenylalanine or tryptophan. Fields, in order: V gene, clone size, CDR3 length, J gene, D gene, CDR3 DNA, CDR3 protein. The D gene is left open where the match is weak. Not all rows give a size; the values are once, few, many and, for expanded clones, a class.

v_call: TRBV15; clone_size: few; cdr3_length: 14; j_call: TRBJ2-1; d_call: TRBD2; cdr3_nt: TGTGCCACCAGGGGGCTAGCGGGAGTAAATGAGCAGTTCTTC; cdr3_aa: CATRGLAGVNEQFF
v_call: TRBV4-1; clone_size: -; cdr3_length: 14; j_call: TRBJ2-1; d_call: TRBD2; cdr3_nt: TGCGCCAGCAGCCAAGTGGGACTAGGGAATGAGCAGTTCTTC; cdr3_aa: CASSQVGLGNEQFF
v_call: TRBV6-6; clone_size: once; cdr3_length: 15; j_call: TRBJ1-4; d_call: -; cdr3_nt: TGTGCCAGCAGTTCCCATTCCCCAACTAATGAAAAACTGTTTTTT; cdr3_aa: CASSSHSPTNEKLFF
v_call: TRBV11-2; clone_size: medium-sized; cdr3_length: 13; j_call: TRBJ1-3; d_call: -; cdr3_nt: TGTGCCAGCAGCTTCGGCTCTGGAAACACCATATATTTT; cdr3_aa: CASSFGSGNTIYF
v_call: TRBV6-5; clone_size: -; cdr3_length: 14; j_call: TRBJ1-4; d_call: -; cdr3_nt: TGTGCCAGCACGAGGACAGCAACTAATGAAAAACTGTTTTTT; cdr3_aa: CASTRTATNEKLFF
v_call: TRBV5-1; clone_size: -; cdr3_length: 13; j_call: TRBJ1-1; d_call: TRBD1; cdr3_nt: TGCGCCAGCAGCGGACAGGGGAACACTGAAGCTTTCTTT; cdr3_aa: CASSGQGNTEAFF
v_call: TRBV19; clone_size: -; cdr3_length: 16; j_call: TRBJ1-5; d_call: TRBD1; cdr3_nt: TGTGCCAGTAGTGGGGGGGACAGGGACTACAATCAGCCCCAGCATTTT; cdr3_aa: CASSGGDRDYNQPQHF
v_call: TRBV6-5; clone_size: -; cdr3_length: 14; j_call: TRBJ1-1; d_call: TRBD1; cdr3_nt: TGTGCCAGCAGTCAACGACAGGGGAACACTGAAGCTTTCTTT; cdr3_aa: CASSQRQGNTEAFF
v_call: TRBV3-1/TRBV3-2; clone_size: -; cdr3_length: 15; j_call: TRBJ2-2; d_call: TRBD2; cdr3_nt: TGTGCCAGCAGCCGGACTAGCGTCGGCACCGGGGAGCTGTTTTTT; cdr3_aa: CASSRTSVGTGELFF
v_call: TRBV5-1; clone_size: -; cdr3_length: 16; j_call: TRBJ2-1; d_call: TRBD2; cdr3_nt: TGCGCCAGCAGCTTGGGTGGTAGCGGGACCTACAATGGGCAGTTCTTC; cdr3_aa: CASSLGGSGTYNGQFF
v_call: TRBV3-1/TRBV3-2; clone_size: -; cdr3_length: 19; j_call: TRBJ2-3; d_call: TRBD2; cdr3_nt: TGTGCCAGCAGCCAAGGGCGAGCGGGAGGGCCATTGGGCACAGATACGCAGTATTTT; cdr3_aa: CASSQGRAGGPLGTDTQYF
v_call: TRBV5-1; clone_size: -; cdr3_length: 16; j_call: TRBJ2-3; d_call: TRBD2; cdr3_nt: TGCGCCAGCAGCTTGGTGCTCAGCGGGGGTACAGATACGCAGTATTTT; cdr3_aa: CASSLVLSGGTDTQYF
v_call: TRBV11-3; clone_size: -; cdr3_length: 15; j_call: TRBJ2-3; d_call: -; cdr3_nt: TGTGCCAGCAGCTCCTCGACAGGAGTCGGAAATACGCAGTATTTT; cdr3_aa: CASSSSTGVGNTQYF